A selection of T cell receptor beta chains follows, all from one sample in a study of brain T cells in children with intractable seizures. Repertoires were generated with immunoSEQ multiplex PCR, while TCRdb's copy carries only in-frame clones and drops some. The table shows 70,000 to 85,000 clones, with about 90% occurring only once. The material sequenced was peripheral blood, taken at surgery. All receptors come from a girl aged 2-9 years with Rasmussen encephalitis and intractable seizures. Each CDR3 is given with its conserved first and last residue. A D gene is named only where the DNA matches it firmly. Clone size is given for some rows only: seen once, a few or many times, or a class if the clone is expanded.

cdr3_nt	cdr3_aa	d_call	j_call	v_call	clone_size
TGTGCCAGCAGTGATTTAGGCGGGACAGGGATATACGAGCAGTACTTC	CASSDLGGTGIYEQYF	TRBD1	TRBJ2-7	TRBV2	-
TGTGCCTGGGCGACAGGGGGTGGTCAGCCCCAGCATTTT	CAWATGGGQPQHF	TRBD1	TRBJ1-5	TRBV30	few
TGTGCCAGCAGAGCGGGGGAGCTGTTTTTT	CASRAGELFF	-	TRBJ2-2	TRBV2	-
TGTGCCAGCAACCCGACAGGGGGCTTTAGACACGAGCAGTACTTC	CASNPTGGFRHEQYF	TRBD1	TRBJ2-7	TRBV25-1	once
TGTGCCACAGGGAGCGGGGAGACTGAAGCTTTCTTT	CATGSGETEAFF	-	TRBJ1-1	TRBV5-6	-
TGTGCCAGCAGCCGGGAAGTCGGGGAGCTGTTTTTT	CASSREVGELFF	-	TRBJ2-2	TRBV7-3	-
TGTGCCAGCAGCAACCCGTCCGGGGGCCTCTCTGGGGCCAACGTCCTGACTTTC	CASSNPSGGLSGANVLTF	-	TRBJ2-6	TRBV3-1/TRBV3-2	-
TGTGCCACCAGTCCCCATGGCTCCTATGGCTACACCTTC	CATSPHGSYGYTF	-	TRBJ1-2	TRBV24-1	-
TGTGCCAGCAGTGGGAACCAAAATTCACCCCTCCACTTT	CASSGNQNSPLHF	-	TRBJ1-6	TRBV6-4	-
TGTGCCAGCAGCTTAGGCGGTACCACCGGGGAGCTGTTTTTT	CASSLGGTTGELFF	-	TRBJ2-2	TRBV11-2	-
TGTGCCAGCAGCTTTAGAGCAACTAATGAAAAACTGTTTTTT	CASSFRATNEKLFF	-	TRBJ1-4	TRBV5-6	once
TGTGCCAGCTCATTCGACAGGGTTCATGGCTACACCTTC	CASSFDRVHGYTF	TRBD1	TRBJ1-2	TRBV18	-
TGTGCCAGCAGGGAGCCGAGGAGGACAGAGCAGTACTTC	CASREPRRTEQYF	-	TRBJ2-7	TRBV2	-
TGTGCCAGCAGCCAAAATTTAGGCGGGGGGCCGGAGACCCAGTACTTC	CASSQNLGGGPETQYF	TRBD2	TRBJ2-5	TRBV3-1/TRBV3-2	-
TGTGCCAGCAGTTTGACTAGTCTTACGCAGTATTTT	CASSLTSLTQYF	-	TRBJ2-3	TRBV12-3/TRBV12-4	once
TGTGCCAGCTCACCACAACAGTCTGAGGCCGGGGAGCTGTTTTTT	CASSPQQSEAGELFF	-	TRBJ2-2	TRBV18	-
TGTGCCAGCAGGCGGGAGGTCAATCAGCCCCAGCATTTT	CASRREVNQPQHF	-	TRBJ1-5	TRBV5-5	-
TGTGCCAGCAGCGTTACAGGGGCTTTAGAACAGCCCCAGCATTTT	CASSVTGALEQPQHF	TRBD1	TRBJ1-5	TRBV9	-
TGTGCCAGCAGCCAAGTCCCCTGGGGAACTTTCTTT	CASSQVPWGTFF	-	TRBJ1-1	TRBV3-1/TRBV3-2	-
TGTGCCAGCAAAAGCGACGGCACCTACGAGCAGTACTTC	CASKSDGTYEQYF	-	TRBJ2-7	TRBV2	-
TGCAGTGCTAGTGTCGTGGGGAGCTCCTACGAGCAGTACTTC	CSASVVGSSYEQYF	-	TRBJ2-7	TRBV20-1	-
TGTGCCAGCAGTTTAGCGGCAGGGCAATATGGCTACACCTTC	CASSLAAGQYGYTF	-	TRBJ1-2	TRBV28	-
TGTGCCAGCAGGCGGGGGGACACAGATACGCAGTATTTT	CASRRGDTDTQYF	TRBD2	TRBJ2-3	TRBV7-9	once
TGTGCCAGCAGCTTAGGCGGGGGCGAAAGCTCCTACAATGAGCAGTTCTTC	CASSLGGGESSYNEQFF	-	TRBJ2-1	TRBV7-6	few
TGCGCCAGCACCCCTGCCGGGACTAGCGCCAACCGACGGGAGACCCAGTACTTC	CASTPAGTSANRRETQYF	TRBD2	TRBJ2-5	TRBV10-2	-
TGTGCCAGCAGTCCCTCAGGAGGGGGCTTATCTGGCTACACCTTC	CASSPSGGGLSGYTF	TRBD1	TRBJ1-2	TRBV28	-
TGTGCCAGCTCGACCCGGCGGGGCACTGAAGCTTTCTTT	CASSTRRGTEAFF	-	TRBJ1-1	TRBV19	-
TGCGCCAGTGAATTCGGACAGGGTCAAGAGACCCAGTACTTC	CASEFGQGQETQYF	TRBD1	TRBJ2-5	TRBV5-1	-
TGTGCCAGTAGTGTCGGGAGGGCGCAGGAGCAGTTCTTC	CASSVGRAQEQFF	TRBD2	TRBJ2-1	TRBV19	-
TGTGCCAGCAGTTACTCGTTTAGGAACAATCGGGAAAAACTGTTTTTT	CASSYSFRNNREKLFF	-	TRBJ1-4	TRBV6-6	once
TGCGCCAGCAGCCCCGGTGCCGAGCAGTACTTC	CASSPGAEQYF	-	TRBJ2-7	TRBV5-1	-
TGTGCCAGCAGCCGTCGGCGGGAGGATCCGAGGGATACGCAGTATTTT	CASSRRREDPRDTQYF	TRBD2	TRBJ2-3	TRBV7-8	-
TGCGCCAGCAGGCCTGCTGGGGGGGCGGCACAAGAGACCCAGTACTTC	CASRPAGGAAQETQYF	-	TRBJ2-5	TRBV5-1	-
TGTGCTAGTGGTTTGGTACAGGTCGAGGGTAATCAGCCCCAGCATTTT	CASGLVQVEGNQPQHF	-	TRBJ1-5	TRBV12-5	-
TGTGCCAGCAGCTTAGTGCGGGGGGCGCCCACTGAAGCTTTCTTT	CASSLVRGAPTEAFF	-	TRBJ1-1	TRBV11-2	-
TGTGCCAGCAGTTCAGGGGAATTGGCCCTCTACACCTTC	CASSSGELALYTF	-	TRBJ1-2	TRBV6-5	-
TGTGCCAGCAGCCGGACAGGGCTGAACACTGAAGCTTTCTTT	CASSRTGLNTEAFF	TRBD1	TRBJ1-1	TRBV3-1/TRBV3-2	once
TGTGCCAGCAGGGGGGACAGGGCGAACACTGAAGCTTTCTTT	CASRGDRANTEAFF	TRBD1	TRBJ1-1	TRBV2	-
TGCGCCAGCAGCGGCCGAGGGACAGCTTCCTACGAGCAGTACTTC	CASSGRGTASYEQYF	TRBD1	TRBJ2-7	TRBV4-1	-
TGTGCCAGTACCAGGGATCCACAGGGAGCCACTGAAGCTTTCTTT	CASTRDPQGATEAFF	-	TRBJ1-1	TRBV19	once
TGCGCCAGCAGCAAACGGGACAGAGCCTACGAGCAGTACTTC	CASSKRDRAYEQYF	TRBD1	TRBJ2-7	TRBV5-1	-
TGCGCCAGCAGCCCGGGGACGGATAGCAATCAGCCCCAGCATTTT	CASSPGTDSNQPQHF	-	TRBJ1-5	TRBV5-1	-
TGTGCCAGTTACGCCGGGCCGGCCAATTCACCCCTCCACTTT	CASYAGPANSPLHF	-	TRBJ1-6	TRBV6-5	-
TGTGCCAGCAGCAGGGTAGGGCGCTACGAGCAGTACTTC	CASSRVGRYEQYF	-	TRBJ2-7	TRBV6-2/TRBV6-3	-
TGTGCCAGCAGTTACCCGACATATCGCTCCTACGAGCAGTACTTC	CASSYPTYRSYEQYF	-	TRBJ2-7	TRBV6-2/TRBV6-3	-
TGTGCCAGCAGTTACTCGAAAGGGAGTGAGCAGTTCTTC	CASSYSKGSEQFF	-	TRBJ2-1	TRBV6-5	once
TGTGCCAGCAGCCGGGACACCAACTACGAGCAGTACTTC	CASSRDTNYEQYF	-	TRBJ2-7	TRBV12-3/TRBV12-4	-
TGTGCCAGCAGTTACTCGCGGGGGGTTGCCTACGAGCAGTACTTC	CASSYSRGVAYEQYF	TRBD2	TRBJ2-7	TRBV6-5	-
TGCAGCGTTGAGGGGCCTGGCTACACCTTC	CSVEGPGYTF	-	TRBJ1-2	TRBV29-1	-
TGCGCCAGCAGAGGATTGCGGCAGGGGGCAGTAAGCAATCAGCCCCAGCATTTT	CASRGLRQGAVSNQPQHF	TRBD1	TRBJ1-5	TRBV5-1	-
TGTGCCAGCAGCTTTAGCGGGGGGTCCACAGATACGCAGTATTTT	CASSFSGGSTDTQYF	TRBD2	TRBJ2-3	TRBV7-9	-
TGTGCCAGCAGCTTAGGCCGCCTAGCGGGAGATTCGGCCGGGGAGCTGTTTTTT	CASSLGRLAGDSAGELFF	TRBD2	TRBJ2-2	TRBV13	once
TGTGCCCGCGGGGGGGCAGGGGGCTGGGAGACCCAGTACTTC	CARGGAGGWETQYF	-	TRBJ2-5	TRBV28	-
TGCGCCAGCAGCCGGGGGGGCACAGATACGCAGTATTTT	CASSRGGTDTQYF	TRBD2	TRBJ2-3	TRBV5-1	-
TGCGCCAGCAGCCGAGGGCCCGCAACTAATGAAAAACTGTTTTTT	CASSRGPATNEKLFF	-	TRBJ1-4	TRBV4-1	-
TGTGCCAGCAGCTTGGCAGGGCTTGAGCAGTTCTTC	CASSLAGLEQFF	-	TRBJ2-1	TRBV5-6	once
TGTGCCAGCAGTCCCCTTTCGGGTGAGGGGGGCCCAACAGATACGCAGTATTTT	CASSPLSGEGGPTDTQYF	-	TRBJ2-3	TRBV27	-